Listed below are T cell receptor beta chains from one sample, sequenced in a study of radiotherapy plus CTLA-4 blockade in lung cancer. Measured with immunoSEQ multiplex PCR; TCRdb has only the in-frame clones, and not every one. The table has about 78,000 clones, about 90% seen once; the top ten hold approximately 1.9%. The sequences come from peripheral blood, collected from a patient treated with radiotherapy plus ipilimumab. The receptors were gathered from a human donor with non-small cell lung cancer who had a partial response to radiotherapy plus ipilimumab. Both conserved end residues are part of each CDR3. The D gene is left open where the match is weak. A clone size is listed for some rows: how often the clone was seen (once, few, many), or a class if it is expanded.

V: TRBV5-5; J: TRBJ2-7; size: NA; D: TRBD2; CDR3: CASSLQTSGTYEQYF; DNA: TGTGCCAGCAGCTTGCAGACTAGCGGGACTTACGAGCAGTACTTC
V: TRBV7-8; J: TRBJ1-4; size: NA; D: NA; CDR3: CASSFNRATNEKLFF; DNA: TGTGCCAGCAGCTTCAACAGAGCAACTAATGAAAAACTGTTTTTT
V: TRBV4-1; J: TRBJ2-2; size: NA; D: NA; CDR3: CASSQESVYGELFF; DNA: TGCGCCAGCAGCCAAGAATCCGTCTACGGGGAGCTGTTTTTT
V: TRBV4-2; J: TRBJ2-2; size: NA; D: NA; CDR3: CASSQEPRRARGHTGELFF; DNA: TGTGCCAGCAGCCAAGAGCCAAGAAGAGCCAGGGGACACACCGGGGAGCTGTTTTTT
V: TRBV20-1; J: TRBJ1-1; size: NA; D: NA; CDR3: CSGFRGTEAFF; DNA: TGCAGTGGGTTCCGGGGCACTGAAGCTTTCTTT
V: TRBV15; J: TRBJ1-5; size: once; D: TRBD1; CDR3: CATSRDRVYQPQHF; DNA: TGTGCCACCAGCAGGGACAGGGTATATCAGCCCCAGCATTTT
V: TRBV6-1; J: TRBJ1-4; size: NA; D: NA; CDR3: CASSVYRVGGEKLFF; DNA: TGTGCCAGCAGTGTCTACAGGGTAGGGGGTGAAAAACTGTTTTTT
V: TRBV6-7; J: TRBJ1-1; size: few; D: TRBD1; CDR3: CASSRDRATYKNTEAFF; DNA: TGTGCCAGCAGCAGGGACAGGGCAACGTACAAAAACACTGAAGCTTTCTTT
V: TRBV18; J: TRBJ1-4; size: NA; D: TRBD1; CDR3: CASSRQGTNEKLFF; DNA: TGTGCCAGCTCACGACAGGGTACTAATGAAAAACTGTTTTTT
V: TRBV7-2; J: TRBJ2-3; size: NA; D: NA; CDR3: CASSLSSGTDTQYF; DNA: TGTGCCAGCAGCCTAAGCTCGGGCACAGATACGCAGTATTTT
V: TRBV7-2; J: TRBJ2-1; size: NA; D: TRBD2; CDR3: CASSIRLAGNNEQFF; DNA: TGTGCCAGCAGCATTAGACTAGCGGGAAACAATGAGCAGTTCTTC
V: TRBV28; J: TRBJ1-1; size: NA; D: NA; CDR3: CASTQNTEAFF; DNA: TGTGCCAGCACACAGAACACTGAAGCTTTCTTT
V: TRBV7-3; J: TRBJ2-2; size: NA; D: TRBD2; CDR3: CASSFRTSGRGNTGELFF; DNA: TGTGCCAGCAGCTTCCGGACTAGCGGGAGAGGTAACACCGGGGAGCTGTTTTTT
V: TRBV11-2; J: TRBJ2-7; size: NA; D: NA; CDR3: CASSIGTTLTYYEQYF; DNA: TGTGCCAGCAGCATTGGGACAACCTTGACCTACTACGAGCAGTACTTC
V: TRBV5-1; J: TRBJ1-3; size: NA; D: TRBD1; CDR3: CASSRDRPSSGNTIYF; DNA: TGCGCCAGCAGTCGGGACAGGCCCAGCTCTGGAAACACCATATATTTT
V: TRBV7-6; J: TRBJ2-1; size: NA; D: TRBD2; CDR3: CASSLYSGGSSYNEQFF; DNA: TGTGCCAGCAGCTTATATTCCGGGGGGAGCTCCTACAATGAGCAGTTCTTC
V: TRBV6-6; J: TRBJ1-2; size: few; D: TRBD1; CDR3: CASSFTGEGGYTF; DNA: TGTGCCAGCAGTTTTACAGGGGAAGGTGGCTACACCTTC
V: TRBV5-1; J: TRBJ2-2; size: NA; D: NA; CDR3: CASSLVRNTGELFF; DNA: TGCGCCAGCAGCTTGGTTCGGAACACCGGGGAGCTGTTTTTT
V: TRBV6-1; J: TRBJ1-1; size: NA; D: TRBD1; CDR3: CASSDKGAITEAFF; DNA: TGTGCCAGCAGTGACAAGGGGGCGATCACTGAAGCTTTCTTT
V: TRBV4-2; J: TRBJ2-2; size: NA; D: TRBD2; CDR3: CASSDVAGANTGELFF; DNA: TGTGCCAGCAGCGATGTAGCGGGCGCGAACACCGGGGAGCTGTTTTTT
V: TRBV6-5; J: TRBJ2-3; size: NA; D: NA; CDR3: CASSSFGSTDTQYF; DNA: TGTGCCAGCAGTTCTTTCGGGAGCACAGATACGCAGTATTTT
V: TRBV28; J: TRBJ1-2; size: once; D: NA; CDR3: CATGGPLEGGYTF; DNA: TGTGCCACCGGAGGACCCCTAGAGGGTGGCTACACCTTC